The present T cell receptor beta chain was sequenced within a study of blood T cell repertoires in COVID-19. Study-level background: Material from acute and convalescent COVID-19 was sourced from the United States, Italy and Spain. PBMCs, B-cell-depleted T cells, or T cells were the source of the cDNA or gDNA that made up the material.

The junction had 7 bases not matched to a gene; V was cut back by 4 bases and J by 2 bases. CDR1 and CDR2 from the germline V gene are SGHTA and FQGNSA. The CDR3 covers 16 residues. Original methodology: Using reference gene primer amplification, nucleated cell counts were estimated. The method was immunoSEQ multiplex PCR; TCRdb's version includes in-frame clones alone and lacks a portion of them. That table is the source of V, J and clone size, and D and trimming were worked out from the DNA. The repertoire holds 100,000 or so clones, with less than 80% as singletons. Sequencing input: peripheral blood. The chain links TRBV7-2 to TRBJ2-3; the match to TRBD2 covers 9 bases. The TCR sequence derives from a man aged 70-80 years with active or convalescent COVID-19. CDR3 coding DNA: TGTGCCAGCAGCTACCAACTAGCGGGTATCACAGATACGCAGTATTTT. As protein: CASSYQLAGITDTQYF.